This T cell receptor (beta chain) stems from a study of blood T cell repertoires in COVID-19. Method: immunoSEQ multiplex PCR; TCRdb's copy keeps in-frame clones and lacks some. Here the sample spans some 250,000 clones, about nine tenths being singletons. Germline V gene data show CDR1 as SGDLS and CDR2 as YYNGEE. This CDR3 comprises 14 residues. V lost 4 bases to trimming and J lost 3 bases; unmatched junction nucleotides: 4. V and J are TRBV9 and TRBJ2-1, with 7 bases identical to TRBD1. Material: PBMCs or T cells enriched from blood (not recorded which). The source is a man aged 18 to 29 who had recovered from COVID-19. CDR3: CASSPGQRYNEQFF. The CDR3 DNA is TGTGCCAGCAGCCCGGGACAGCGCTACAATGAGCAGTTCTTC.